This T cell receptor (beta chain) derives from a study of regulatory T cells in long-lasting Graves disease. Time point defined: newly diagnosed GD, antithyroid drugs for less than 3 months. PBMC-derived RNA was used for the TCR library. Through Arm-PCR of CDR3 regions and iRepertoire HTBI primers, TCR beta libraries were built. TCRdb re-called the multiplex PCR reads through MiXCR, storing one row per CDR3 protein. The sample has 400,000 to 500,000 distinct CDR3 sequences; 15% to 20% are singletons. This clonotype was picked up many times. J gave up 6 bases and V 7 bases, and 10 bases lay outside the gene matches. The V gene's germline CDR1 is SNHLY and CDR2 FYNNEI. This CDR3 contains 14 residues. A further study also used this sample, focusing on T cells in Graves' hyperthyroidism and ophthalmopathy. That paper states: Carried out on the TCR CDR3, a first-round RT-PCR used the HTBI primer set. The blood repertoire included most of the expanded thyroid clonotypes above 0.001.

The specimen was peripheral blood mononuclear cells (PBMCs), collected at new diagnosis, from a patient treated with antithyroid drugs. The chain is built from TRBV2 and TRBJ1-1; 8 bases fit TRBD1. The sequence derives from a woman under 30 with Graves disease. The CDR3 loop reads CASTGAGGVSEAFF. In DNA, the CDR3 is TGTGCCAGCACTGGGGCAGGGGGCGTCTCTGAAGCTTTCTTT.